Listed here is a single T cell receptor (beta chain). The antigen remains unidentified. Germline V lookup: CDR1 ENHRY, CDR2 SYGVKD. The CDR3 spans 15 residues. Unmatched junction bases numbered 6, after V lost 6 bases and J lost 1 base. The data originate from a study of T cells after yellow fever vaccination. Whole-study results and caveats: Booster samples showed a return of most primary-vaccination clones (roughly 96% CD4, around 88% CD8). CD4 and CD8 compartments shared a small share of clonotypes, likely from convergent recombination.

TCRdb analysed the 5' RACE reads with MiXCR anew, one entry per CDR3 protein. The sample has tens of thousands of distinct CDR3 sequences, 7.5% to 8% seen once. Sample: CD8+ T cells sorted from PBMCs, taken on the day of the yellow fever booster vaccination. This receptor was identified in a man younger than 40 who received the YFV17D yellow fever vaccine. This rearrangement joins TRBV10-3 to TRBJ2-5; 9 bases map to TRBD2. CDR3 DNA: TGTGCCATCAGCTTCTCGACTAGCGGCCAAGAGACCCAGTACTTC. Translated, it gives CAISFSTSGQETQYF.